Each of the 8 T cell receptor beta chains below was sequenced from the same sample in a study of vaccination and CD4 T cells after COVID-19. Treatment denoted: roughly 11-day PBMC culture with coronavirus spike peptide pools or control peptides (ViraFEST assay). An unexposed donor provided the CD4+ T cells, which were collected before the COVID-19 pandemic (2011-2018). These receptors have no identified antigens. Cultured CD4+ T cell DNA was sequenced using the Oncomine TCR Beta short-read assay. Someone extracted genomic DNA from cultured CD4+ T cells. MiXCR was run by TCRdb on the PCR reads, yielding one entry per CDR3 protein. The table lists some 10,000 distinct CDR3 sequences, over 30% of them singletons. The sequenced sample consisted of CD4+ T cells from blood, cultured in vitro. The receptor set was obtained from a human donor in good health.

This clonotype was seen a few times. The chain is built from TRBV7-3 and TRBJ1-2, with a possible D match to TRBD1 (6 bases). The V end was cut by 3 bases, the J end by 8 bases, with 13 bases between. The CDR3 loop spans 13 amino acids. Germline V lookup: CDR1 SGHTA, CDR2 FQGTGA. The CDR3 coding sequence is TGTGCCAGCAGCTTTAGGGGGGCGGAAGGCTACACCTTC. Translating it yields CASSFRGAEGYTF.

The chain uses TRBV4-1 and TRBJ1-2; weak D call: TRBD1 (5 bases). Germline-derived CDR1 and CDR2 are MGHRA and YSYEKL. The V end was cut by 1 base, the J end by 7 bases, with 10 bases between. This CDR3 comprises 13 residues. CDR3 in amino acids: CASSQGTSGGYTF. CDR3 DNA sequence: TGCGCCAGCAGCCAAGGGACATCCGGTGGCTACACCTTC.

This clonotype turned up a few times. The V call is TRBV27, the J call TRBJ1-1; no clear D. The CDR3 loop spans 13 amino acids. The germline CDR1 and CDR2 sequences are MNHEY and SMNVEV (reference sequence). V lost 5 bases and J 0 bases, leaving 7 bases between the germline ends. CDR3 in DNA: TGTGCCAGCAGTCCATTGATGAACACTGAAGCTTTCTTT. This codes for CASSPLMNTEAFF.

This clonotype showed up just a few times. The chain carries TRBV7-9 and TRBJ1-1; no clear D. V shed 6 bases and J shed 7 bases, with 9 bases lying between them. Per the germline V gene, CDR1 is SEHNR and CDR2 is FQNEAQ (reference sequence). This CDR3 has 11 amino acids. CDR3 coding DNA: TGTGCCAGCAGTAGAGACGGTGAAGCTTTCTTT. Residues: CASSRDGEAFF.

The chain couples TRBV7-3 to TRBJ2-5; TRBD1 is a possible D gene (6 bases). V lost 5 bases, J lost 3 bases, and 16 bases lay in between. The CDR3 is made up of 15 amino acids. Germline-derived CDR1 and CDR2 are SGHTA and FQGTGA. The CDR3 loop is CASSPTRDTKETQYF. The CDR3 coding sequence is TGTGCCAGCAGCCCAACCCGGGACACCAAAGAGACCCAGTACTTC.

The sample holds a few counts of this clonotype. The chain's CDR3 is CASSPVGRGTDTQYF. CDR3 nucleotides: TGTGCCAGCTCACCGGTCGGGAGAGGAACAGATACGCAGTATTTT. The chain uses TRBV18 and TRBJ2-3; D possibly corresponds to TRBD2 (6 bases). V lost 3 bases, J lost 3 bases, and 13 bases lay in between. Per germline, CDR1 KGHSH and CDR2 LQKENI. The CDR3 spans 15 residues.

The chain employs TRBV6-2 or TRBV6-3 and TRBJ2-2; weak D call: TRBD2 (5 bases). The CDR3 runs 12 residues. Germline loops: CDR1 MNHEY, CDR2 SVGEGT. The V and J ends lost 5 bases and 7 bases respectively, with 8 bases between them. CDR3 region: CASSPRDGELFF. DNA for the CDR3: TGTGCCAGCAGTCCCCGGGACGGGGAGCTGTTTTTT.

The CDR3 reads CSALLGGVTEAFF. CDR3 in DNA: TGCAGTGCTTTACTAGGAGGGGTCACTGAAGCTTTCTTT. The V call is TRBV20-1, the J call TRBJ1-1; possible D gene TRBD1, 5 bases. The CDR3 loop spans 13 amino acids. V lost 5 bases to trimming and J lost 4 bases, with 14 bases between them. Germline V gene data show CDR1 as DFQATT and CDR2 as SNEGSKA (reference sequence).